Here is one T cell receptor (beta chain) with its context. This specimen belongs to a study of blood T cell repertoires in COVID-19. About the research overall: PBMCs, B-cell-depleted T cells, or T cells were the source of the cDNA or gDNA that made up the material.

As processed by the authors: The assay estimated nucleated cells by amplifying reference gene primers. This table comes from immunoSEQ multiplex PCR, and its TCRdb copy is limited to in-frame clones, with some not included. The V and J calls and clone size are taken from that table; D and trimming were inferred from the DNA. Here the sample spans some 250,000 clones, approximately 84% being singletons. Sample: peripheral blood. This clonotype was sampled from a woman aged 25 to 39 who had recovered from COVID-19.

CDR3 loop: CAISEPTGSPEAFF. The CDR3 DNA reads as TGTGCCATCAGTGAGCCGACAGGTTCCCCTGAAGCTTTCTTT. V is TRBV10-3 and J is TRBJ1-1; D is perhaps TRBD1 (6 bases). The CDR3 spans 14 residues. CDR1 ENHRY and CDR2 SYGVKD come from the germline V gene. The V gene lost 2 bases and the J gene lost 6 bases, with 13 bases spanning the gap.